A selection of T cell receptor beta chains follows, all from one sample in a study of T cell changes during pregnancy in multiple sclerosis. The table came from immunoSEQ multiplex PCR; TCRdb's copy has only in-frame clones and leaves some out. This sample yields tens of thousands of clones, of which approximately 91% are seen a single time; 4% to 5.5% belongs to the top ten. This specimen consisted of peripheral blood, obtained in the second trimester of pregnancy. These TCRs come from a female donor in good health, enrolled as a control in a pregnancy study. The CDR3 runs from the conserved cysteine through the conserved F or W. Clone size is given for some rows only: seen once, a few or many times, or a class if the clone is expanded.

v_gene: TRBV20-1; len: 11; abundance: -; CDR3aa: CSAREGGVLTF
v_gene: TRBV29-1; len: 13; abundance: -; CDR3aa: CSVALGQGYEQYF
v_gene: TRBV5-1; len: 17; abundance: -; CDR3aa: CASRPPPGLANPYEQYF
v_gene: TRBV4-2; len: 15; abundance: -; CDR3aa: CASSQEAGGDSPLHF
v_gene: TRBV7-2; len: 17; abundance: -; CDR3aa: CASSLGASGGAGDTQYF
v_gene: TRBV5-8; len: 15; abundance: -; CDR3aa: CASTSFTGDGEKLFF
v_gene: TRBV6-1; len: 13; abundance: -; CDR3aa: CASRRTGGNEQFF
v_gene: TRBV5-1; len: 15; abundance: -; CDR3aa: CASSLVVSGSYGYTF
v_gene: TRBV19; len: 14; abundance: -; CDR3aa: CASSIDGAFDTQYF
v_gene: TRBV5-1; len: 13; abundance: once; CDR3aa: CASSPPSVGELFF
v_gene: TRBV5-6; len: 15; abundance: -; CDR3aa: CASSLNRASNEKLFF
v_gene: TRBV27; len: 15; abundance: -; CDR3aa: CASSPRTGVGNEQFF
v_gene: TRBV7-9; len: 12; abundance: -; CDR3aa: CASSLGTGSQYF
v_gene: TRBV5-1; len: 16; abundance: -; CDR3aa: CASSSTSGGWQETQYF
v_gene: TRBV27; len: 15; abundance: -; CDR3aa: CASSLTGQGADTQYF
v_gene: TRBV6-7; len: 16; abundance: few; CDR3aa: CASKGQAFGAKNIQYF
v_gene: TRBV30; len: 13; abundance: -; CDR3aa: CAWSPGRGEKLFF
v_gene: TRBV11-3; len: 15; abundance: -; CDR3aa: CASSLGGRGSETQYF
v_gene: TRBV30; len: 15; abundance: -; CDR3aa: CAWSVNIGGKYEQYF
v_gene: TRBV19; len: 12; abundance: -; CDR3aa: CAIKTEADTQYF
v_gene: TRBV9; len: 13; abundance: -; CDR3aa: CASSISGGGQQFF
v_gene: TRBV28; len: 18; abundance: once; CDR3aa: CASSFLLRRSVAKNIQYF
v_gene: TRBV11-2; len: 17; abundance: -; CDR3aa: CASSLYTLGGLNTEAFF
v_gene: TRBV28; len: 15; abundance: -; CDR3aa: CASSLPLAGAGEQYF
v_gene: TRBV25-1; len: 12; abundance: -; CDR3aa: CASTRGSYEQYF
v_gene: TRBV30; len: 14; abundance: -; CDR3aa: CAWSGLAVTGELFF
v_gene: TRBV5-1; len: 15; abundance: -; CDR3aa: CASSPGTGSGYEQYF
v_gene: TRBV27; len: 17; abundance: -; CDR3aa: CASSPRTGGSYNSPLHF
v_gene: TRBV18; len: 15; abundance: -; CDR3aa: CASSLTSGTYNEQFF
v_gene: TRBV5-6; len: 15; abundance: -; CDR3aa: CASSSFRSQGDTQYF
v_gene: TRBV18; len: 16; abundance: few; CDR3aa: CASSPLGAAAGNTIYF
v_gene: TRBV19; len: 15; abundance: once; CDR3aa: CASSIQAGAGYEQYF
v_gene: TRBV5-4; len: 14; abundance: -; CDR3aa: CASSADHQEGTIYF
v_gene: TRBV7-9; len: 18; abundance: -; CDR3aa: CASSLSLSLGGGQETQYF
v_gene: TRBV7-8; len: 15; abundance: -; CDR3aa: CASRTPTSATYEQYF
v_gene: TRBV7-2; len: 16; abundance: -; CDR3aa: CASSSGGGGRTDTQYF
v_gene: TRBV30; len: 13; abundance: -; CDR3aa: CAWTLGQGVEQYF
v_gene: TRBV14; len: 13; abundance: -; CDR3aa: CASSQENRLGYTF
v_gene: TRBV5-1; len: 14; abundance: -; CDR3aa: CASSLGSGAYEQYF
v_gene: TRBV4-3; len: 14; abundance: -; CDR3aa: CASSQEEGRSPLHF
v_gene: TRBV6-5; len: 13; abundance: -; CDR3aa: CASSYLGGTEAFF
v_gene: TRBV15; len: 15; abundance: -; CDR3aa: CATSRDPTTSYEQYF
v_gene: TRBV7-2; len: 15; abundance: -; CDR3aa: CASSLGTGFNQPQHF
v_gene: TRBV4-3; len: 15; abundance: -; CDR3aa: CASSQDAGQSYGYTF
v_gene: TRBV6-1; len: 13; abundance: -; CDR3aa: CASSTRGNQPQHF
v_gene: TRBV18; len: 17; abundance: -; CDR3aa: CASSGGYTDRGADTQYF
v_gene: TRBV28; len: 14; abundance: -; CDR3aa: CASTLQRGGSPLHF
v_gene: TRBV5-1; len: 20; abundance: -; CDR3aa: CASSRGSRARGLGDTGELFF
v_gene: TRBV4-2; len: 16; abundance: once; CDR3aa: CASSQDLGARNSPLHF
v_gene: TRBV2; len: 15; abundance: once; CDR3aa: CASSEASGRHEKLFF
v_gene: TRBV9; len: 15; abundance: once; CDR3aa: CASSVGGRMYNEQFF
v_gene: TRBV21-1; len: 15; abundance: -; CDR3aa: CASSLGLGLWLGYTF
v_gene: TRBV28; len: 14; abundance: -; CDR3aa: CATKNGGQSYEQYF
v_gene: TRBV11-1; len: 16; abundance: -; CDR3aa: CASSPRASGGLDTQYF